Below, one T cell receptor (delta chain) is given with its context. Its antigen is currently not known. This may be a read error, as it is one base from a much larger clone. These data come from a study of human gamma delta and Vdelta1 T cells (dated by TCRdb to the late 2010s). At the level of the whole study: The study examined Delta One T cells, which are Vd1+ gamma-delta T cells, as cytotoxic effectors against acute myeloid leukemia.

Preparation of the library involved PCR. Sequencing was carried out with an Illumina MiSeq. Clones were re-identified by TCRdb from the public reads with CATT, and rows with the same DNA were merged. A total of about 4,100 delta-chain clones appear in this sample, roughly a quarter of them only once. The ten top clones hold about 70% of the sample. The cysteine opens and the phenylalanine closes a CDR3 of 13 amino acids. Only the CDR3 region is kept as DNA, spanning 39 bases read in frame from base 1. Relative to germline, V is 0 bases shorter and J is 8 bases shorter, with 10 bases between their ends. The germline V gene yields TSWWSYY for CDR1 and QGS for CDR2.

The rearranged segments are TRDV1 and TRDJ1; too little of a D gene remains to name it. This sequence originates from a human donor in good health. The sequencing sample was made of naive CD27+ Vdelta1 gamma-delta T cells from blood. The base sequence is TGTGCTCTTGGGGAACTACTCCCCAGGAAACTCATCTTT. It specifies CALGELLPRKLIF.